This T cell receptor (beta chain) was identified in a study of blood T cells in healthy people across ages. The CDR3 contains 14 residues. Germline loops: CDR1 SGHDT, CDR2 YYEEEE. V was clipped by 1 base and J by 2 bases, with 6 bases between them. Primers used in a second PCR of about 6 to 12 cycles were a sample-barcoded 5' primer and a J-beta primer mix. Each sample provided no less than 2.5 million CDR3-containing paired-end reads. Using its own MiXCR run on the 5' RACE reads, TCRdb lists one record per CDR3 protein. The top ten hold about 11% of the sample, which has about 1.6 million distinct CDR3 sequences, roughly 30% seen once. Per-sample yields of isolated PBMCs were at least 6.5 million.

Sequencing input: blood. This TCR came from a woman aged 25-40 years in good health. The genes are TRBV5-6 and TRBJ1-4; D not certain. The CDR3 is CASSLSMTNEKLFF. CDR3 in DNA: TGTGCCAGCAGCTTGAGCATGACTAATGAAAAACTGTTTTTT.